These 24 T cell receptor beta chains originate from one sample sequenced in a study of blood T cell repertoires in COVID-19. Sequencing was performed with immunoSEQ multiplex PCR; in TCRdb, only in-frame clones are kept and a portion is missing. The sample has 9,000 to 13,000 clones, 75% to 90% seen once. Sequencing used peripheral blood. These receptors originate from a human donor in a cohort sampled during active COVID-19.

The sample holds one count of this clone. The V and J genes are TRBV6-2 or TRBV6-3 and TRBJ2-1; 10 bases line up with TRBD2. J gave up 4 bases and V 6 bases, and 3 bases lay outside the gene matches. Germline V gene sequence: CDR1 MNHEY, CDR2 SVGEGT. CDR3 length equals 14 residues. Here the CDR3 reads CASSSGLAYNEQFF. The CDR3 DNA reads TGTGCCAGCAGCTCGGGACTAGCGTACAATGAGCAGTTCTTC.

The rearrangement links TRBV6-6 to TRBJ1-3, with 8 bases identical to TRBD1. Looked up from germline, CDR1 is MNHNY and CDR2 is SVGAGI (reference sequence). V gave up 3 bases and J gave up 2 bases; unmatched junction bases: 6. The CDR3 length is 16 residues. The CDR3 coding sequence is TGTGCCAGCAGTTATGGTACAGGGGGGGCTGGAAACACCATATATTTT. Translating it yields CASSYGTGGAGNTIYF.

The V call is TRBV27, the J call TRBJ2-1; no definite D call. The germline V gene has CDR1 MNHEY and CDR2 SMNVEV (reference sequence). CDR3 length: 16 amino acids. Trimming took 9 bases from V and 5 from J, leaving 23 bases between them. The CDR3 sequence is CARIPSVSALHNEQFF. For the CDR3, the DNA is TGTGCCAGAATCCCAAGCGTTTCGGCTCTCCACAATGAGCAGTTCTTC.

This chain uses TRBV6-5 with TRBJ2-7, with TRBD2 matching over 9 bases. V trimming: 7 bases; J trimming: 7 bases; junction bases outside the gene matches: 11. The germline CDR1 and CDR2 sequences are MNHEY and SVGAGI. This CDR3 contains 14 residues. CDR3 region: CASNPLAGLQEQYF. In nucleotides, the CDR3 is TGTGCCAGCAATCCACTAGCGGGCCTCCAGGAGCAGTACTTC.

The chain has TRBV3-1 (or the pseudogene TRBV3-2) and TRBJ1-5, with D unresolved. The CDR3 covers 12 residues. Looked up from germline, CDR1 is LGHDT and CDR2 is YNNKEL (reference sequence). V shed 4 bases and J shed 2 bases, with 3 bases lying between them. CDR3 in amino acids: CASSPGNQPQHF. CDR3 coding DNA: TGTGCCAGCAGCCCCGGCAATCAGCCCCAGCATTTT.

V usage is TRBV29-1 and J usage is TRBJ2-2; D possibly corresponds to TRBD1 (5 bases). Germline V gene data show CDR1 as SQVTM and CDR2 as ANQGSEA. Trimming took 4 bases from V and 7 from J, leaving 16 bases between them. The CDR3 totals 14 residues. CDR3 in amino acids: CSVVLGLSIGELFF. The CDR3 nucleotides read TGCAGCGTTGTTCTGGGGCTAAGCATCGGGGAGCTGTTTTTT.

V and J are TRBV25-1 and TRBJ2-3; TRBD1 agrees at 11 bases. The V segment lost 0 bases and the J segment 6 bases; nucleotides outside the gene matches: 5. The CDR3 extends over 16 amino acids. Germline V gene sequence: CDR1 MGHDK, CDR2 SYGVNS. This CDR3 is CASSEYRTGGSDTQYF. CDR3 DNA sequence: TGTGCCAGCAGTGAATATCGGACAGGGGGCTCGGATACGCAGTATTTT.

The CDR3 DNA reads TGTGCCAGCAGTTTAATAGGTACAGGGAGCTACGAGCAGTACTTC. Translated, it gives CASSLIGTGSYEQYF. The V call is TRBV28, the J call TRBJ2-7; TRBD1 is a possible D gene (6 bases). The CDR3 contains 15 residues. Germline CDR1 MDHEN, CDR2 SYDVKM. Between the trimmed V and J ends, which lost 2 bases and 3 bases, there was a span of 14 bases.

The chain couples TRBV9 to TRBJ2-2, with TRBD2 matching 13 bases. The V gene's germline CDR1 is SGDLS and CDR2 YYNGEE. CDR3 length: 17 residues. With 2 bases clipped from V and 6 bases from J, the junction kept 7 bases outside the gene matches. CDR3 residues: CASSVSPTSGRSGELFF. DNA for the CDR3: TGTGCCAGCAGCGTCTCACCGACTAGCGGGAGGTCCGGGGAGCTGTTTTTT.

CDR3 sequence reads: CASSLSGMNTGELFF. The DNA of the CDR3 is TGCGCCAGCAGCTTGAGCGGGATGAACACCGGGGAGCTGTTTTTT. The chain links TRBV5-1 to TRBJ2-2, with 7 nucleotides matching TRBD2. The germline V gene encodes CDR1 SGHRS and CDR2 YFSETQ. Losses at the gene ends were 1 base for V and 1 base for J; bases not matched to a gene: 1. This CDR3 contains 15 residues. Filled out from reference TRBV5-1 and TRBJ2-2, the complete variable domain reads KAGVTQTPRYLIKTRGQQVTLSCSPISGHRSVSWYQQTPGQGLQFLFEYFSETQRNKGNFPGRFSGRQFSNSRSEMNVSTLELGDSALYLCASSLSGMNTGELFFGEGSRLTVL.

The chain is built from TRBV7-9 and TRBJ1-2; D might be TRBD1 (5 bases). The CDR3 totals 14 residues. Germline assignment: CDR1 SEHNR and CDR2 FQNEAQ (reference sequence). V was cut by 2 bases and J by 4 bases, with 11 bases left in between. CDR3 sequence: CASSLSGDGYGYTF. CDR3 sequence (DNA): TGTGCCAGCAGCTTATCGGGGGACGGCTATGGCTACACCTTC.

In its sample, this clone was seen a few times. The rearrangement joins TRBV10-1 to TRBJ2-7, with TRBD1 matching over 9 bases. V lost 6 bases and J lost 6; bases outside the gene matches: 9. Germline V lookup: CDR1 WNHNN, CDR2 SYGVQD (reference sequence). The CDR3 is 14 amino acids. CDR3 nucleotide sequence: TGCGCCAGCAGCGAGACCGGGACAGGGTCCGAGCAGTACTTC. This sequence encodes CASSETGTGSEQYF.

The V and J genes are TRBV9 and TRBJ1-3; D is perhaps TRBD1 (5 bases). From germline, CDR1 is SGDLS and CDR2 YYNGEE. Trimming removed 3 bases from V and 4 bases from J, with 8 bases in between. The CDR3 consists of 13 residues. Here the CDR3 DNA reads TGTGCCAGCAGCGGGACAAGCGGAAACACCATATATTTT. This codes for CASSGTSGNTIYF.

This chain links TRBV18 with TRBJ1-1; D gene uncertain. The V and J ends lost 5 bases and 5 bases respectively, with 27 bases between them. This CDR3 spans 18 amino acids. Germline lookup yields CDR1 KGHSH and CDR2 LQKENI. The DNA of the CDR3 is TGTGCCAGCTCAAAGTATCAGACTGTCCCCGGCGGAGAGACTGAAGCTTTCTTT. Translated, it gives CASSKYQTVPGGETEAFF.

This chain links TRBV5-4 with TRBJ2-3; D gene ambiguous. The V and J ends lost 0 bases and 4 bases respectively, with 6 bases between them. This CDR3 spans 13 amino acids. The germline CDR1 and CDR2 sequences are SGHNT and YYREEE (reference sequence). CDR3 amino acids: CASSLAAADTQYF. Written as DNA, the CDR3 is TGTGCCAGCAGCTTGGCCGCGGCAGATACGCAGTATTTT.

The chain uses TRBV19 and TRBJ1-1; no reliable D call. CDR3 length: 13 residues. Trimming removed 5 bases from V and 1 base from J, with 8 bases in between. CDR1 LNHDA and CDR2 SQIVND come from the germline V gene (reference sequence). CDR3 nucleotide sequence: TGTGCCAGTAGTCCTACAGCGAACACTGAAGCTTTCTTT. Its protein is CASSPTANTEAFF.

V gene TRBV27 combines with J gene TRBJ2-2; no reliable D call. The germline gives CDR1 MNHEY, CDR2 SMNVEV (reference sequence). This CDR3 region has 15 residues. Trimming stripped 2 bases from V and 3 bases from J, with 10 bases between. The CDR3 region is CASSLRRVHTGELFF. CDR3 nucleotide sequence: TGTGCCAGCAGTTTACGTCGGGTTCACACCGGGGAGCTGTTTTTT.

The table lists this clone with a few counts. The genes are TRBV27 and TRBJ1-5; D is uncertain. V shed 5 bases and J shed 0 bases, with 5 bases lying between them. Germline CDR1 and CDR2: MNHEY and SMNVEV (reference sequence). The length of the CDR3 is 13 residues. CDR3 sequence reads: CASSPYSNQPQHF. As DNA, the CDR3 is TGTGCCAGCAGTCCCTATAGCAATCAGCCCCAGCATTTT.

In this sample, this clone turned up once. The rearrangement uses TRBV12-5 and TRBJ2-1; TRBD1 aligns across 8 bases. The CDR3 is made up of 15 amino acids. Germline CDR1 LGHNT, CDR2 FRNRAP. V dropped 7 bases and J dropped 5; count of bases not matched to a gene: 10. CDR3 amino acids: CASANTGGEDNEQFF. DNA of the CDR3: TGTGCTAGTGCCAATACAGGGGGAGAAGACAATGAGCAGTTCTTC.

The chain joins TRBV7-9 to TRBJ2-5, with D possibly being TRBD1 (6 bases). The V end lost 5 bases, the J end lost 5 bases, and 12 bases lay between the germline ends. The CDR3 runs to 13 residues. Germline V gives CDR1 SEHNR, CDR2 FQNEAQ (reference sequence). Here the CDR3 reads CASSLTRGETQYF. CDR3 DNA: TGTGCCAGCAGCCTTACCAGGGGTGAGACCCAGTACTTC.

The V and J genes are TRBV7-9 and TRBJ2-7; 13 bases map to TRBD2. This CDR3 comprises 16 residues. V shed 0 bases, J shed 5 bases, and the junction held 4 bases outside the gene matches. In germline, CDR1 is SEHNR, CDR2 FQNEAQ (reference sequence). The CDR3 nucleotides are TGTGCCAGCAGCTTAGCGCGGACTAGCGGGAGTCACGAGCAGTACTTC. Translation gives CASSLARTSGSHEQYF.

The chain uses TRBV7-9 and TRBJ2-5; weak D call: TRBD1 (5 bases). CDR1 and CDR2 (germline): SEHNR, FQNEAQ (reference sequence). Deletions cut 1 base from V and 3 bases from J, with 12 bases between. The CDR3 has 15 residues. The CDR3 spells CASSLGVQVKETQYF. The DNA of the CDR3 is TGTGCCAGCAGCTTAGGCGTACAGGTCAAAGAGACCCAGTACTTC.

This chain's CDR3 is CASSAVAGKGSDTQYF. The DNA of the CDR3 is TGTGCCAGCAGTGCTGTAGCGGGAAAGGGCTCAGATACGCAGTATTTT. The chain joins TRBV6-1 to TRBJ2-3; the match to TRBD2 covers 8 bases. Looked up from germline, CDR1 is MNHNS and CDR2 is SASEGT. V shed 4 bases and J 4 bases; nucleotides not matched to a gene: 10. The CDR3 totals 16 residues.

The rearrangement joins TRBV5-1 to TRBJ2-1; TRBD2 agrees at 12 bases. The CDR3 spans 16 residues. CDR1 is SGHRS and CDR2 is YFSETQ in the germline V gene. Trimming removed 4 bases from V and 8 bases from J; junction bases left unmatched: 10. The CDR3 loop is CASSVRTSGTGDEQFF. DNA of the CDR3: TGCGCCAGCAGCGTACGGACTAGCGGGACGGGTGATGAGCAGTTCTTC.